A selection of T cell receptor beta chains follows, all from one sample in a study of cytomegalovirus exposure and HLA in healthy donors. TCRdb's table, derived via immunoSEQ multiplex PCR, lists solely in-frame clones and lacks some. The sample carries about 90,000 clones, about 69% recorded once. The sequencing sample was made of PBMCs. Receptors originate from a woman aged 18-30 years in good health and CMV-seropositive. The CDR3 runs from the conserved cysteine through the conserved F or W. D genes are given only for firm matches. Where a row states a size, it is once, few, many or the class of an expanded clone; other rows omit it.

CDR3: CASGERGRKESGANVLTF
DNA: TGTGCCAGTGGGGAGCGGGGTCGAAAGGAGTCTGGGGCCAACGTCCTGACTTTC
D: TRBD2
size: NA
J: TRBJ2-6
length: 18
V: TRBV7-9

CDR3: CASSVGAQRSTDTQYF
DNA: TGTGCCAGCAGCGTAGGGGCCCAGCGGAGCACAGATACGCAGTATTTT
D: NA
size: NA
J: TRBJ2-3
length: 16
V: TRBV9

CDR3: CASRGTSGPSGEQYF
DNA: TGTGCCAGCAGGGGGACTAGCGGGCCCTCTGGGGAGCAGTACTTC
D: TRBD2
size: NA
J: TRBJ2-7
length: 15
V: TRBV6-6

CDR3: CASSTTGGEYF
DNA: TGTGCCAGCAGTACGACAGGGGGGGAGTACTTC
D: TRBD1
size: NA
J: TRBJ2-7
length: 11
V: TRBV5-6

CDR3: CASRQTGEAGNTIYF
DNA: TGCGCCAGCAGACAAACAGGGGAAGCTGGAAACACCATATATTTT
D: TRBD1
size: NA
J: TRBJ1-3
length: 15
V: TRBV4-1

CDR3: CASSVGGSYEQYF
DNA: TGTGCCAGCAGCGTAGGGGGTTCCTACGAGCAGTACTTC
D: NA
size: NA
J: TRBJ2-7
length: 13
V: TRBV28

CDR3: CASSRGTGAEAFF
DNA: TGTGCCAGCAGCAGAGGGACAGGGGCTGAAGCTTTCTTT
D: TRBD1
size: NA
J: TRBJ1-1
length: 13
V: TRBV9

CDR3: CASSRSDRGYEQYF
DNA: TGTGCCAGCAGCCGAAGCGACAGGGGCTACGAGCAGTACTTC
D: TRBD1
size: NA
J: TRBJ2-7
length: 14
V: TRBV7-6

CDR3: CASSARLAGGLRVSTGELFF
DNA: TGTGCCAGCAGCGCCCGACTAGCGGGGGGCCTCCGCGTAAGCACCGGGGAGCTGTTTTTT
D: TRBD2
size: NA
J: TRBJ2-2
length: 20
V: TRBV11-3

CDR3: CASSKGGAYNEQFF
DNA: TGTGCCAGCAGTAAGGGGGGGGCTTACAATGAGCAGTTCTTC
D: NA
size: few
J: TRBJ2-1
length: 14
V: TRBV6-6

CDR3: CASSLEFSGGNNSPLHF
DNA: TGTGCCAGCAGCTTAGAATTTTCCGGGGGTAATAATTCACCCCTCCACTTT
D: NA
size: NA
J: TRBJ1-6
length: 17
V: TRBV7-9

CDR3: CASSFEVSGGGRNEQFF
DNA: TGTGCCAGCAGTTTTGAGGTTTCGGGGGGAGGCCGCAATGAGCAGTTCTTC
D: TRBD2
size: NA
J: TRBJ2-1
length: 17
V: TRBV28

CDR3: CASSLAGGQFF
DNA: TGTGCCAGCAGTTTAGCGGGGGGGCAGTTCTTC
D: TRBD2
size: NA
J: TRBJ2-1
length: 11
V: TRBV6-1

CDR3: CASSQGGAGGAQETQYF
DNA: TGCGCCAGCAGCCAAGGAGGGGCGGGAGGGGCACAAGAGACCCAGTACTTC
D: TRBD2
size: NA
J: TRBJ2-5
length: 17
V: TRBV4-1

CDR3: CASNSRTGYNYGYTF
DNA: TGTGCCAGTAATTCAAGGACAGGCTATAACTATGGCTACACCTTC
D: TRBD1
size: NA
J: TRBJ1-2
length: 15
V: TRBV19

CDR3: CASTRGAVGELFF
DNA: TGTGCCAGTACGCGGGGGGCAGTCGGGGAGCTGTTTTTT
D: TRBD2
size: NA
J: TRBJ2-2
length: 13
V: TRBV19

CDR3: CASSLKVGAGTEAFF
DNA: TGTGCCAGCAGCTTAAAAGTGGGCGCGGGTACTGAAGCTTTCTTT
D: NA
size: NA
J: TRBJ1-1
length: 15
V: TRBV7-9

CDR3: CASSLMQGASNEQFF
DNA: TGTGCCAGCAGCTTAATGCAGGGGGCTTCCAATGAGCAGTTCTTC
D: TRBD1
size: NA
J: TRBJ2-1
length: 15
V: TRBV7-6

CDR3: CSVGPRGSNEQFF
DNA: TGCAGCGTCGGCCCGAGGGGGTCCAATGAGCAGTTCTTC
D: NA
size: few
J: TRBJ2-1
length: 13
V: TRBV29-1

CDR3: CASRQGNQPQHF
DNA: TGTGCCAGCAGACAGGGCAATCAGCCCCAGCATTTT
D: NA
size: few
J: TRBJ1-5
length: 12
V: TRBV27

CDR3: CASSEYGLEKLFF
DNA: TGTGCCAGCAGTGAATACGGACTTGAAAAACTGTTTTTT
D: NA
size: NA
J: TRBJ1-4
length: 13
V: TRBV2

CDR3: CASSPGSGTGELFF
DNA: TGTGCCAGCAGCCCGGGATCTGGCACCGGGGAGCTGTTTTTT
D: NA
size: NA
J: TRBJ2-2
length: 14
V: TRBV13

CDR3: CASSQRTDLNEKLFF
DNA: TGCGCCAGCAGTCAACGGACAGATCTTAATGAAAAACTGTTTTTT
D: NA
size: NA
J: TRBJ1-4
length: 15
V: TRBV23-1

CDR3: CASSTNTGELFF
DNA: TGTGCCAGCAGCACAAACACCGGGGAGCTGTTTTTT
D: NA
size: NA
J: TRBJ2-2
length: 12
V: TRBV5-4

CDR3: CAIRGSSGEKLFF
DNA: TGTGCCATCAGAGGCAGCTCAGGAGAAAAACTGTTTTTT
D: NA
size: NA
J: TRBJ1-4
length: 13
V: TRBV10-3

CDR3: CASKKDRVLYEQYF
DNA: TGTGCCAGCAAGAAGGACAGGGTATTATACGAGCAGTACTTC
D: TRBD1
size: NA
J: TRBJ2-7
length: 14
V: TRBV6-1

CDR3: CASSQEGAGPSNIQYF
DNA: TGCGCCAGCAGCCAAGAAGGGGCAGGACCCTCTAACATTCAGTACTTC
D: NA
size: NA
J: TRBJ2-4
length: 16
V: TRBV4-1

CDR3: CSVQGAANEKLFF
DNA: TGCAGCGTCCAGGGGGCGGCTAATGAAAAACTGTTTTTT
D: TRBD1
size: few
J: TRBJ1-4
length: 13
V: TRBV29-1

CDR3: CASSKLSGTSNEQFF
DNA: TGTGCCAGCAGCAAACTTAGCGGGACCTCCAATGAGCAGTTCTTC
D: TRBD2
size: NA
J: TRBJ2-1
length: 15
V: TRBV2

CDR3: CASSRTGQEQFF
DNA: TGTGCCAGCAGCCGGACAGGGCAGGAGCAGTTCTTC
D: TRBD1
size: NA
J: TRBJ2-1
length: 12
V: TRBV27

CDR3: CASSLRDNYEQYF
DNA: TGTGCCAGCAGCTTAAGGGACAACTACGAGCAGTACTTC
D: NA
size: NA
J: TRBJ2-7
length: 13
V: TRBV7-9

CDR3: CASRRTGNTEAFF
DNA: TGTGCCAGCAGACGAACAGGGAACACTGAAGCTTTCTTT
D: NA
size: NA
J: TRBJ1-1
length: 13
V: TRBV11-2

CDR3: CASSPYTRMLNEQFF
DNA: TGTGCCAGCAGTCCCTACACGAGGATGCTAAATGAGCAGTTCTTC
D: NA
size: NA
J: TRBJ2-1
length: 15
V: TRBV27

CDR3: CASSDRGEPYEQYF
DNA: TGTGCCAGCAGTGACAGGGGGGAACCCTACGAGCAGTACTTC
D: TRBD1
size: NA
J: TRBJ2-7
length: 14
V: TRBV6-5

CDR3: CASSTGDTGELFF
DNA: TGTGCCAGCAGTACAGGGGACACCGGGGAGCTGTTTTTT
D: TRBD1
size: few
J: TRBJ2-2
length: 13
V: TRBV25-1

CDR3: CASSLTSGGGETQYF
DNA: TGTGCCAGCAGCCTGACTAGCGGGGGGGGAGAGACCCAGTACTTC
D: TRBD2
size: few
J: TRBJ2-5
length: 15
V: TRBV7-2

CDR3: CAWRLAGSGDTQYF
DNA: TGTGCCTGGAGATTAGCGGGATCGGGGGATACGCAGTATTTT
D: TRBD2
size: NA
J: TRBJ2-3
length: 14
V: TRBV30

CDR3: CASSATNTQAFF
DNA: TGTGCCAGCAGCGCGACAAATACTCAAGCTTTCTTT
D: NA
size: NA
J: TRBJ1-1
length: 12
V: TRBV9

CDR3: CASSLAGRGTEAFF
DNA: TGTGCCAGCAGCCTGGCGGGGAGAGGGACTGAAGCTTTCTTT
D: NA
size: NA
J: TRBJ1-1
length: 14
V: TRBV28

CDR3: CSARDPGQQYF
DNA: TGCAGTGCTAGAGATCCTGGGCAGCAGTACTTC
D: NA
size: NA
J: TRBJ2-7
length: 11
V: TRBV20-1

CDR3: CASSLEQANEKLFF
DNA: TGTGCCAGCAGCTTAGAGCAGGCTAATGAAAAACTGTTTTTT
D: NA
size: once
J: TRBJ1-4
length: 14
V: TRBV7-9

CDR3: CASSIGGLNYGYTF
DNA: TGCGCCAGTAGTATCGGGGGGCTCAACTATGGCTACACCTTC
D: NA
size: NA
J: TRBJ1-2
length: 14
V: TRBV19

CDR3: CASSMTGPGELFF
DNA: TGCGCCAGCAGCATGACAGGACCCGGGGAGCTGTTTTTT
D: NA
size: NA
J: TRBJ2-2
length: 13
V: TRBV5-1

CDR3: CASSYLQGSSETQYF
DNA: TGTGCCAGCAGTTACCTTCAGGGGAGTAGTGAGACCCAGTACTTC
D: NA
size: NA
J: TRBJ2-5
length: 15
V: TRBV6-5

CDR3: CASSLGQHSGNTIYF
DNA: TGTGCCAGCTCACTCGGACAGCACTCTGGAAACACCATATATTTT
D: NA
size: NA
J: TRBJ1-3
length: 15
V: TRBV18

CDR3: CASSPGQGQGAYNEQFF
DNA: TGTGCCAGCAGCCCAGGCCAGGGACAGGGGGCGTACAATGAGCAGTTCTTC
D: TRBD1
size: NA
J: TRBJ2-1
length: 17
V: TRBV11-1

CDR3: CASSSGQGRSSNQPQHF
DNA: TGTGCCAGCAGTTCGGGACAGGGGAGGTCGAGCAATCAGCCCCAGCATTTT
D: TRBD1
size: NA
J: TRBJ1-5
length: 17
V: TRBV28

CDR3: CASSIVGRPNTGELFF
DNA: TGTGCCAGTAGTATAGTGGGGCGTCCGAACACCGGGGAGCTGTTTTTT
D: NA
size: NA
J: TRBJ2-2
length: 16
V: TRBV19